Below are 21 T cell receptor beta chains sequenced from a single sample in a study of metastatic and nonmetastatic thyroid tumors (dated by TCRdb to about 2020). No patient had received any treatment before thyroid surgery. The library relied on PCR. Instrument used: Illumina HiSeq 4000. TCRdb ran its own pipeline on the public reads, namely fastp trimming at Q25 and MiXCR clone calling, and kept in-frame beta chains. The sample yields 15,000 or so clones; roughly 12% were counted once. 30% to 35% of the sample is in the top ten clones. Sequencing was done on a sample of blood. The receptors shown here come from a female donor with papillary thyroid cancer or a benign thyroid nodule (not recorded which). Some clones in this sample may be carry-over from other donors' samples.

This clone was seen many times. The V and J genes are TRBV19 and TRBJ2-2, with D perhaps TRBD2 (6 bases). V lost 3 bases and J lost 10, with 12 bases in between. The CDR3 contains 13 residues. Germline assignment: CDR1 LNHDA and CDR2 SQIVND (reference sequence). The CDR3: CASSIGGTEELFF. For the CDR3, the DNA is TGTGCCAGTAGTATTGGTGGGACTGAGGAGCTGTTTTTT.

In its sample, this clone was seen many times. The chain recombines TRBV7-2 with TRBJ2-2, with no clear D. This CDR3 comprises 12 residues. The germline V gene encodes CDR1 SGHTA and CDR2 FQGNSA. V shed 5 bases and J shed 5 bases, with 6 bases lying between them. The CDR3, as DNA: TGTGCCAGCAGCCTCCTTACCGGGGAGCTGTTTTTT. It is translated as CASSLLTGELFF.

This clone was seen only a few times. A much larger clone lies one base from this, so it may be a read error. Different DNA sequences within this sample yield the same CDR3. The rearrangement joins TRBV12-3 or TRBV12-4 to TRBJ1-6; no definite D call. This CDR3 comprises 13 residues. Between the trimmed V and J ends, which lost 6 bases and 7 bases, there was a span of 10 bases. The chain's CDR3 is CASSPRPNSPLHF. CDR3 sequence (DNA): TGTGCCAGCAGCCCGCGACCCAATTCACCCCTCCACTTT.

This clone has a count of ten or more. The V and J genes are TRBV11-2 and TRBJ2-1; 13 bases line up with TRBD2. V lost 2 bases and J lost 4; bases outside the gene matches: 5. Germline-derived CDR1 and CDR2 are SGHAT and FQNNGV. The CDR3 contains 17 residues. CDR3 loop: CASSLRGTSGAYNEQFF. The CDR3 bases are TGTGCCAGCAGCTTACGGGGGACTAGCGGGGCTTACAATGAGCAGTTCTTC. The variable domain in full, completed from reference TRBV11-2 and TRBJ2-1, reads EAGVAQSPRYKIIEKRQSVAFWCNPISGHATLYWYQQILGQGPKLLIQFQNNGVVDDSQLPKDRFSAERLKGVDSTLKIQPAKLEDSAVYLCASSLRGTSGAYNEQFFGPGTRLTVL.

This clone rates as medium-sized. The chain combines TRBV6-1 with TRBJ1-2; tentative D call: TRBD1 (5 bases). Trimming took off 11 bases at V and 4 bases at J, with 14 bases between the two ends. Looked up from germline, CDR1 is MNHNS and CDR2 is SASEGT. This CDR3 region has 12 residues. DNA of the CDR3: TGTGCCCTCGGGGGGGGATTCTATGGCTACACCTTC. Its translation: CALGGGFYGYTF.

This clone occurred many times. This chain uses TRBV9 with TRBJ2-3; TRBD2 agrees at 7 bases. Germline V gene sequence: CDR1 SGDLS, CDR2 YYNGEE. The CDR3 is 16 residues long. V shed 0 bases, J shed 3 bases, and the junction held 7 bases outside the gene matches. The CDR3 coding sequence is TGTGCCAGCAGCGTAGCAAGCGGGGTGGGGACAGATACGCAGTATTTT. This translates into CASSVASGVGTDTQYF. Complete variable domain (other parts from reference TRBV9 and TRBJ2-3): DSGVTQTPKHLITATGQRVTLRCSPRSGDLSVYWYQQSLDQGLQFLIQYYNGEERAKGNILERFSAQQFPDLHSELNLSSLELGDSALYFCASSVASGVGTDTQYFGPGTRLTVL.

Ten or more counts support this clone. The rearrangement uses TRBV7-2 and TRBJ1-3; D is ambiguous. The CDR3 sequence is 13 residues long. With 3 bases removed from V and 2 bases from J, the gap between germline ends came to 5 bases. Germline loops: CDR1 SGHTA, CDR2 FQGNSA. CDR3 in amino acids: CASSFGTGNTIYF. CDR3 nucleotides: TGTGCCAGCAGCTTCGGCACTGGAAACACCATATATTTT.

This clone was counted many times. The J gene is TRBJ2-3, the V gene TRBV4-3, with D possibly being TRBD2 (6 bases). V was shortened by 1 base and J by 1 base, with 9 bases between the two germline ends. Germline V gene sequence: CDR1 LGHNA, CDR2 YSLEER. The CDR3 has 15 residues. The CDR3 spells CASSQVASGTDTQYF. The CDR3, as DNA: TGCGCCAGCAGCCAAGTTGCTAGCGGCACAGATACGCAGTATTTT.

This clone has at least ten counts. The J gene is TRBJ2-7, the V gene TRBV20-1; D might be TRBD1 or TRBD2, each matching 5 bases. V shed 3 bases and J shed 6 bases, with 15 bases lying between them. The CDR3 is made up of 13 amino acids. CDR1 DFQATT and CDR2 SNEGSKA come from the germline V gene (reference sequence). The CDR3, as DNA: TGCAGTGCTAGCGGGGACGAGTCGGGCGAGCAGTACTTC. Its translation: CSASGDESGEQYF.

This clone occurred many times. V and J are TRBV20-1 and TRBJ2-3; 9 bases line up with TRBD2. The V segment lost 4 bases and the J segment 0 bases; nucleotides outside the gene matches: 17. The length of the CDR3 is 19 residues. Germline CDR1 DFQATT, CDR2 SNEGSKA (reference sequence). CDR3 sequence (DNA): TGCAGTGCTACCCCTATGTCAGCGGGAGGAAGATATAGCACAGATACGCAGTATTTT. Encoded protein: CSATPMSAGGRYSTDTQYF.

In its sample, this clone was seen many times. The chain joins TRBV20-1 to TRBJ2-1; perhaps TRBD2 as D (6 bases). CDR1 is DFQATT, CDR2 SNEGSKA, per germline (reference sequence). V shed 5 bases and J shed 4 bases, with 12 bases lying between them. The CDR3 spans 13 residues. In DNA, the CDR3 is TGCAGTGCTCTAGCGACCGGATACAATGAGCAGTTCTTC. This encodes CSALATGYNEQFF.

This clone showed up just a few times. The chain has TRBV7-8 and TRBJ2-2; D tentatively fits TRBD1 or TRBD2 (6 bases each). The CDR3 covers 16 residues. V dropped 2 bases and J dropped 4 bases, with 14 bases sitting between them. The germline V gene encodes CDR1 SGHVS and CDR2 FQNEAQ. CDR3 loop: CASSLRTGRSTGELFF. Written as DNA, the CDR3 is TGTGCCAGCAGCTTAAGAACAGGGAGGTCCACCGGGGAGCTGTTTTTT.

There are many counts of this clone. V gene TRBV20-1 combines with J gene TRBJ2-3; 10 bases align to TRBD2. The CDR3 spans 14 residues. Germline V lookup: CDR1 DFQATT, CDR2 SNEGSKA (reference sequence). Unmatched junction bases numbered 6, after V lost 3 bases and J lost 6 bases. The CDR3 loop is CSASYSAGGDTQYF. CDR3 in DNA: TGCAGTGCTAGTTATTCAGCGGGAGGGGATACGCAGTATTTT.

This clone was recorded many times. The chain has TRBV12-3 or TRBV12-4 and TRBJ2-3; weak D call: TRBD2 (5 bases). The length of the CDR3 is 14 residues. The germline V and J ends were trimmed by 3 bases and 4 bases, with 11 bases remaining between them. CDR3 DNA: TGTGCCAGCAGTTTTACCGGGGTGGCAGATACGCAGTATTTT. Its protein product is CASSFTGVADTQYF.

At least ten counts were recorded for this clone. The rearrangement uses TRBV28 and TRBJ1-4; D is unresolved. The ends were cut back, 4 bases at V and 0 bases at J, with 6 bases in the middle. Germline V gene lookup returns CDR1 MDHEN and CDR2 SYDVKM. This CDR3 is built from 14 residues. The CDR3: CASSSQPTNEKLFF. The CDR3 bases are TGTGCCAGCAGTTCCCAGCCAACTAATGAAAAACTGTTTTTT.

This clone appeared many times. The chain uses TRBV27 and TRBJ2-3; D not certain. This CDR3 comprises 13 residues. The V end was cut by 2 bases, the J end by 0 bases, with 3 bases between. Germline CDR1 reads MNHEY; CDR2 reads SMNVEV (reference sequence). DNA of the CDR3: TGTGCCAGCAGTTTAACGAGCACAGATACGCAGTATTTT. It yields the protein CASSLTSTDTQYF.

This clone was seen repeatedly, ten times or more. V gene TRBV7-8 combines with J gene TRBJ1-2, with 8 bases fitting TRBD1. The ends lost 6 bases at V and 5 bases at J; junction bases unmatched: 5. The CDR3 loop spans 13 amino acids. In germline, CDR1 is SGHVS, CDR2 FQNEAQ. The DNA of the CDR3 is TGTGCCAGCAGTTACGGACAGGGATATGGCTACACCTTC. Translated: CASSYGQGYGYTF.

This clone is categorized as medium-sized (0.01 to 0.1%). The gene calls are TRBV28 and TRBJ2-2; D call uncertain. In germline, CDR1 is MDHEN, CDR2 SYDVKM. The CDR3 sequence is 13 residues long. V was pared by 4 bases and J by 1 base, with 4 bases between. Written as DNA, the CDR3 is TGTGCCAGCAGTTATGTGAACACCGGGGAGCTGTTTTTT. As protein: CASSYVNTGELFF.

In its sample, this clone is medium-sized. The chain joins TRBV6-1 to TRBJ1-5, with TRBD1 identical over 7 bases. The CDR3 has 15 residues. With V trimmed by 2 bases and J by 2 bases, 3 bases remained unmatched. Germline CDR1 MNHNS, CDR2 SASEGT. CDR3 coding DNA: TGTGCCAGCAGTGAAAGACAGGGAGGCAATCAGCCCCAGCATTTT. Translated, it gives CASSERQGGNQPQHF.

In this sample, this clone is medium-sized. The CDR3 reads CASTQGRSYGYTF. The CDR3 DNA sequence: TGTGCCAGCACCCAGGGACGGAGCTATGGCTACACCTTC. This chain uses TRBV28 with TRBJ1-2; D may be TRBD1 (5 bases). CDR3 length: 13 residues. The V and J ends lost 7 bases and 4 bases respectively, with 13 bases between them. CDR1 MDHEN and CDR2 SYDVKM come from the germline V gene.

Ten or more counts support this clone. The chain uses TRBV10-3 and TRBJ2-2; D might be TRBD1 (6 bases). In germline, CDR1 is ENHRY, CDR2 SYGVKD. V was cut by 7 bases and J by 5 bases, with 8 bases left in between. This CDR3 has 12 amino acids. The CDR3 region has the DNA TGTGCCATCACCCAGGGGACCGGGGAGCTGTTTTTT. Residues: CAITQGTGELFF.